This TCR beta chain was sequenced for a study of beta chain features in type 1 diabetes. Post-sort purity exceeded 95% for all sorted populations. General study points: Lower insertion and higher deletion counts appeared at VDJ junctions in type 1 diabetes patients.

Reverse transcription of all isolated RNA meant that expressed TCRB transcripts were sequenced. Sequenced by immunoSEQ multiplex PCR; TCRdb stores in-frame clones only, minus some. The sample records hundreds of thousands of clones, around 15% being singletons. With respect to this clone: What it binds is unknown. Other DNA sequences in the sample encode the same CDR3.

The sequence was obtained from a man between 18 and 29 years old in good health. Sequencing was done on a sample of naive CD4+ T cells from blood.

CDR3 residues: CASSPRGQETQYF. DNA for the CDR3: TGTGCCAGCTCACCACGGGGCCAAGAGACCCAGTACTTC. This chain uses TRBV18 with TRBJ2-5, with no clear D. This CDR3 contains 13 residues. V dropped 1 base and J dropped 1 base, with 4 bases sitting between them. CDR1 and CDR2 (germline): KGHSH, LQKENI.